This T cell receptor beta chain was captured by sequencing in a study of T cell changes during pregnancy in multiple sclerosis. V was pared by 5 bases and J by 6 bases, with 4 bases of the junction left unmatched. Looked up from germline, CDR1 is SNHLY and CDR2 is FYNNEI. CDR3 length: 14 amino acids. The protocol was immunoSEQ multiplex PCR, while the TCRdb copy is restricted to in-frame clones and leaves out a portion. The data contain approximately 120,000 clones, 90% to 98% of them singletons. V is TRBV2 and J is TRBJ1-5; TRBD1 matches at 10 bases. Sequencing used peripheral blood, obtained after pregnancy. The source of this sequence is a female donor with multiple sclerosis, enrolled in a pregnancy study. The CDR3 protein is CASSSGQGFQPQHF. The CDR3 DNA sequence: TGTGCCAGCAGTTCGGGACAGGGGTTTCAGCCCCAGCATTTT.